One sample yielded the 14 T cell receptor beta chains listed below, sequenced in a study of shared clonotypes between healthy human individuals. Here immunoSEQ multiplex PCR was the method, and the copy in TCRdb shows in-frame clones only, minus some. The data contain roughly 1 million clones, roughly 74% of them singletons. Sequencing input: memory CD4+ T cells from PBMCs. Subset defined: CD45RA-negative fraction. These receptors were collected from a man aged 18 to 29 in good health. Some clones in this sample may be carry-over from other donors' samples.

The V call is TRBV7-6, the J call TRBJ2-7; a weak D match, TRBD1 (6 bases). Germline CDR1 is SGHVS and CDR2 is FNYEAQ. This CDR3 is built from 14 residues. V lost 1 base and J lost 2, with 9 bases in between. This chain's CDR3 is CASSLDQGPYEQYF. As DNA, the CDR3 is TGTGCCAGCAGCTTAGATCAGGGGCCCTACGAGCAGTACTTC.

The chain carries TRBV11-1 and TRBJ2-1; 14 bases are a match to TRBD2. This CDR3 region has 16 residues. Germline CDR1 SGHAT, CDR2 FQDESV (reference sequence). V was clipped by 5 bases and J by 7 bases; unmatched bases: 7. The CDR3 is CASSRTSGRSTNEQFF. CDR3 coding DNA: TGTGCCAGCAGCAGGACTAGCGGGAGGTCTACGAATGAGCAGTTCTTC.

The chain links TRBV7-2 to TRBJ1-5; D may be TRBD1 (5 bases). The CDR3 has 14 amino acids. Germline V lookup: CDR1 SGHTA, CDR2 FQGNSA. V gave up 7 bases and J gave up 0 bases, with 10 bases separating them. In nucleotides, the CDR3 is TGTGCCAGCACCGGGACTCATAGCAATCAGCCCCAGCATTTT. Amino acids: CASTGTHSNQPQHF. Variable domain in full (rest from reference TRBV7-2 and TRBJ1-5): GAGVSQSPSNKVTEKGKDVELRCDPISGHTALYWYRQSLGQGLEFLIYFQGNSAPDKSGLPSDRFSAERTGGSVSTLTIQRTQQEDSAVYLCASTGTHSNQPQHFGDGTRLSIL.

The gene calls are TRBV5-4 and TRBJ2-7; 7 nucleotides line up with TRBD2. This CDR3 region has 16 residues. The V gene's germline CDR1 is SGHNT and CDR2 YYREEE (reference sequence). Germline trimming cut 6 bases from V and 2 bases from J; bases unmatched to any gene: 14. Here the CDR3 reads CASTPGGTSDTYEQYF. The DNA for the CDR3 is TGTGCCAGCACCCCCGGGGGAACTAGCGACACCTACGAGCAGTACTTC. The entire variable domain, with the rest obtained from reference TRBV5-4 and TRBJ2-7, is as follows: ETGVTQSPTHLIKTRGQQVTLRCSSQSGHNTVSWYQQALGQGPQFIFQYYREEENGRGNFPPRFSGLQFPNYSSELNVNALELDDSALYLCASTPGGTSDTYEQYFGPGTRLTVT.

V usage is TRBV7-2 and J usage is TRBJ1-1; 9 nucleotides line up with TRBD1. J was trimmed by 10 bases and V by 5 bases; bases with no gene match: 11. The CDR3 has 14 residues. Germline CDR1 reads SGHTA; CDR2 reads FQGNSA. The DNA of the CDR3 is TGTGCCAGCAGCCTAAGACGACAGGGGGAGGCAGCTTTCTTT. Its protein product is CASSLRRQGEAAFF.

V gene TRBV5-4 combines with J gene TRBJ2-3; 8 bases fit TRBD2. Per germline, CDR1 SGHNT and CDR2 YYREEE (reference sequence). J lost 6 bases, V lost 4 bases, and 13 bases had no gene match. The length of the CDR3 is 16 residues. The chain's CDR3 is CASSPREAGVFDTQYF. CDR3 nucleotide sequence: TGTGCCAGCAGCCCCCGGGAAGCGGGAGTTTTCGATACGCAGTATTTT.

V gene TRBV19 combines with J gene TRBJ2-7; D gene uncertain. Trimming cost V 2 bases and J 6 bases, with 14 bases left between them. This CDR3 has 14 residues. The V gene's germline CDR1 is LNHDA and CDR2 SQIVND (reference sequence). CDR3 coding DNA: TGTGCCAGTAGTATAAGTGGGCGCAAGGGCGAGCAGTACTTC. Protein: CASSISGRKGEQYF.

V and J are TRBV6-1 and TRBJ2-3; D gene ambiguous. The CDR3 extends over 12 amino acids. The V and J ends lost 2 bases and 5 bases respectively, with 5 bases between them. Germline V gene sequence: CDR1 MNHNS, CDR2 SASEGT. CDR3 sequence: CASSERGDTQYF. CDR3 nucleotide sequence: TGTGCCAGCAGTGAACGTGGAGATACGCAGTATTTT.

This clone came up a few times. CDR3 sequence (DNA): TGTGCCAGCAGTGTGGGAGGGGGCAGGGGTACAGATACGCAGTATTTT. This sequence encodes CASSVGGGRGTDTQYF. This chain links TRBV6-1 with TRBJ2-3, with D possibly being TRBD1 or TRBD2 (7 bases each). Germline values: CDR1 MNHNS, CDR2 SASEGT. V lost 4 bases and J lost 3, with 17 bases in between. The CDR3 spans 16 residues.

The chain's CDR3 is CASSLGLAAPDTQYF. CDR3 bases: TGTGCCAGCAGCTTGGGACTAGCGGCTCCCGATACGCAGTATTTT. The rearrangement joins TRBV11-3 to TRBJ2-3; TRBD2 matches at 11 bases. The CDR3 extends over 15 amino acids. J gave up 6 bases and V 3 bases, and 5 bases lay outside the gene matches. Germline CDR1 is SGHNT and CDR2 is YENEEA. Based on the CDR3 plus reference TRBV11-3 and TRBJ2-3, the full variable domain is EAGVVQSPRYKIIEKKQPVAFWCNPISGHNTLYWYLQNLGQGPELLIRYENEEAVDDSQLPKDRFSAERLKGVDSTLKIQPAELGDSAVYLCASSLGLAAPDTQYFGPGTRLTVL.

As for this clone: The same CDR3 is also encoded by other DNA sequences in this sample. V gene TRBV2 combines with J gene TRBJ2-3, with 15 bases that match TRBD2. Germline-derived CDR1 and CDR2 are SNHLY and FYNNEI. V dropped 4 bases and J dropped 2; count of bases not matched to a gene: 4. The CDR3 loop spans 17 amino acids. The CDR3 region is CASSVGLAGGPTDTQYF. In nucleotides, the CDR3 is TGTGCCAGCAGTGTCGGACTAGCGGGAGGGCCCACAGATACGCAGTATTTT.

In the case of this clone: Other DNA variants within this sample encode the same CDR3. V and J are TRBV5-1 and TRBJ1-5; D remains unclear. The CDR3 is 13 amino acids. Germline lookup yields CDR1 SGHRS and CDR2 YFSETQ. The V end was cut by 4 bases, the J end by 1 base, with 6 bases between. The DNA of the CDR3 is TGCGCCAGCAGCCTGGGCAGCAATCAGCCCCAGCATTTT. Amino acid sequence: CASSLGSNQPQHF.

The chain combines TRBV7-3 with TRBJ2-3, with D unresolved. This CDR3 is built from 17 residues. Per germline, CDR1 SGHTA and CDR2 FQGTGA. Trimming took off 5 bases at V and 7 bases at J, with 25 bases between the two ends. CDR3 sequence (DNA): TGTGCCAGCAGCATTAACCGTCGGGTGGATCCCCCACATACGCAGTATTTT. Its translation: CASSINRRVDPPHTQYF.

This clone has only a few counts. The chain combines TRBV28 with TRBJ1-2; TRBD1 might be the D (5 bases). The V and J ends lost 6 bases and 7 bases respectively, with 15 bases between them. Germline CDR1 and CDR2: MDHEN and SYDVKM. This CDR3 has 13 amino acids. CDR3 in amino acids: CASRSRERVGYTF. The CDR3, as DNA: TGTGCCAGCAGATCCAGGGAGAGGGTTGGCTACACCTTC.